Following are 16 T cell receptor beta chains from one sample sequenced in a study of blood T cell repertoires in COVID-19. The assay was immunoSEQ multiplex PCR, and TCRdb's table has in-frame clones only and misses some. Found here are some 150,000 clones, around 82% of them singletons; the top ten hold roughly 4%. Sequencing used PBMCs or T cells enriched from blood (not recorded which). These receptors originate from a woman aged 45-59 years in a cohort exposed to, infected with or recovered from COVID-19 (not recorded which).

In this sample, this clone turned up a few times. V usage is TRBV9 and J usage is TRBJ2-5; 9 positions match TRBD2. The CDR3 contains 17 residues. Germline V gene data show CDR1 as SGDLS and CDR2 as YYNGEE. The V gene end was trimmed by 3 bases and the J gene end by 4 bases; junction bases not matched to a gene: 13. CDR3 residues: CASSARAERGVGETQYF. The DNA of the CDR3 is TGTGCCAGCAGCGCGCGGGCGGAGCGGGGGGTTGGAGAGACCCAGTACTTC.

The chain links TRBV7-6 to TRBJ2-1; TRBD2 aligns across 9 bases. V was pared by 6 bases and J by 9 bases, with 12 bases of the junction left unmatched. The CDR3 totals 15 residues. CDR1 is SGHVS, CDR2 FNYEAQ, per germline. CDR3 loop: CASSPAGGVIFEQFF. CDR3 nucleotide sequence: TGTGCCAGCAGTCCAGCGGGGGGAGTTATCTTTGAGCAGTTCTTC.

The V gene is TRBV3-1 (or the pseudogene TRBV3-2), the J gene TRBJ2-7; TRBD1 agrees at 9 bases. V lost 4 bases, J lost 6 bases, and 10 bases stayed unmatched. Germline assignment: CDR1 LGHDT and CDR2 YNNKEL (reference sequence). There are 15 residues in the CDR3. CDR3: CASSLRPGQGSEQYF. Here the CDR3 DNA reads TGTGCCAGCAGCCTCCGCCCGGGACAGGGCTCCGAGCAGTACTTC.

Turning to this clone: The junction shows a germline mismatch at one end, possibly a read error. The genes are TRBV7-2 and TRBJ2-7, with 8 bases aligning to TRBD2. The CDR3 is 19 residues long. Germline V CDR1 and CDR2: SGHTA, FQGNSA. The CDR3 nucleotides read TGTGCCAGCAGCTCGATAGGCGGGGGGAGCGGGAGAAGTGATTACGGGCAGTACTTC. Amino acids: CASSSIGGGSGRSDYGQYF. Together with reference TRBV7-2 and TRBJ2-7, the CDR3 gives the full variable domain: GAGVSQSPSNKVTEKGKDVELRCDPISGHTALYWYRQSLGQGLEFLIYFQGNSAPDKSGLPSDRFSAERTGGSVSTLTIQRTQQEDSAVYLCASSSIGGGSGRSDYGQYFGPGTRLTVT.

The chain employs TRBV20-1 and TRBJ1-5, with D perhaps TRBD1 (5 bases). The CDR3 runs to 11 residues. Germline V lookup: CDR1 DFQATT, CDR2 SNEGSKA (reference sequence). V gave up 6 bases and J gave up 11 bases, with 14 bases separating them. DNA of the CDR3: TGCAGTGCCCCTTGGGGCAGGGCCCAGCATTTT. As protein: CSAPWGRAQHF.

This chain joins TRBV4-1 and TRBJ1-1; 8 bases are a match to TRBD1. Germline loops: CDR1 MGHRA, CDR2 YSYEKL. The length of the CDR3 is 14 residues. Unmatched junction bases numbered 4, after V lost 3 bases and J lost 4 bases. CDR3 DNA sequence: TGCGCCAGCAGCCAGGGACAGGCTGGCACTGAAGCTTTCTTT. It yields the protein CASSQGQAGTEAFF.

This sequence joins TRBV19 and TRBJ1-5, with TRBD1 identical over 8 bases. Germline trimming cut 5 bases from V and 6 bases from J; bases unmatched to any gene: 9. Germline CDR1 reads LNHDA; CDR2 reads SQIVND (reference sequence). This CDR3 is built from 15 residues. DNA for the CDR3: TGTGCCAGTAGTTTAGCAGGGGGCTCGAGTCAGCCCCAGCATTTT. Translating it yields CASSLAGGSSQPQHF.

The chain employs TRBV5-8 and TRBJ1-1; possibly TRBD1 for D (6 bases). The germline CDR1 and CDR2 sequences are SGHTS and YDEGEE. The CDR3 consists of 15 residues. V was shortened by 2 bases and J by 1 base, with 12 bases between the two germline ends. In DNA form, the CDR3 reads TGTGCCAGCAGCTTTGCGGCAGGGGAGAACACTGAAGCTTTCTTT. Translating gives CASSFAAGENTEAFF.

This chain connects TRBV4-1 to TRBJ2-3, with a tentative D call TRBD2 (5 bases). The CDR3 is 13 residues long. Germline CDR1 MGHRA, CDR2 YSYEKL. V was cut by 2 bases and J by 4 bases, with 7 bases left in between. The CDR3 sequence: CASSQFGADTQYF. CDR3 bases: TGCGCCAGCAGCCAATTCGGGGCAGATACGCAGTATTTT.

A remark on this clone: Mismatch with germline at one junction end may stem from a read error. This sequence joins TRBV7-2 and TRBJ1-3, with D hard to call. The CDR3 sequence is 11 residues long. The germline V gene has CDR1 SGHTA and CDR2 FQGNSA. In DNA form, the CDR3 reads TGTGCCAGCAGCTTAGGAGGGATTTTTCATTTT. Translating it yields CASSLGGIFHF.

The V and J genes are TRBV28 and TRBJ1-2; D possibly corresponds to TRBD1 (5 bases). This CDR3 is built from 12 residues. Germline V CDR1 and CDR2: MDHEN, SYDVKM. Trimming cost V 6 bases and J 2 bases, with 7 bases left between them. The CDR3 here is CASSDRNYGYTF. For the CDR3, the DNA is TGTGCCAGCAGCGACAGAAACTATGGCTACACCTTC.

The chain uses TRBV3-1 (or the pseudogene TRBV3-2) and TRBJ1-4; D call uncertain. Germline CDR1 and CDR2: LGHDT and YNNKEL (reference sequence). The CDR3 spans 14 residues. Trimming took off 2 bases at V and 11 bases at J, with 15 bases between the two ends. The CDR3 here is CASSQRQASKKLFF. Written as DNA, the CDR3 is TGTGCCAGCAGCCAACGTCAGGCCTCGAAGAAACTGTTTTTT.

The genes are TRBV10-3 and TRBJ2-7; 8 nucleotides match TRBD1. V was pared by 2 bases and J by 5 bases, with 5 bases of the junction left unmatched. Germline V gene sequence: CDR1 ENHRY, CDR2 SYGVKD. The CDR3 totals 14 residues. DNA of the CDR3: TGTGCCATCAGTGAGCCGCACAGGGGGGACGAGCAGTACTTC. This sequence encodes CAISEPHRGDEQYF.

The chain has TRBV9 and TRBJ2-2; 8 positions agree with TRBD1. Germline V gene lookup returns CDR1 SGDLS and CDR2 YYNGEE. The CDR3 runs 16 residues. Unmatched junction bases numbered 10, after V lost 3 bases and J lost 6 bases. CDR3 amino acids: CASSELQAQGAGELFF. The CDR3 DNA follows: TGTGCCAGCAGCGAATTACAAGCACAGGGGGCCGGGGAGCTGTTTTTT. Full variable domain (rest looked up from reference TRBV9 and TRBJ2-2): DSGVTQTPKHLITATGQRVTLRCSPRSGDLSVYWYQQSLDQGLQFLIQYYNGEERAKGNILERFSAQQFPDLHSELNLSSLELGDSALYFCASSELQAQGAGELFFGEGSRLTVL.

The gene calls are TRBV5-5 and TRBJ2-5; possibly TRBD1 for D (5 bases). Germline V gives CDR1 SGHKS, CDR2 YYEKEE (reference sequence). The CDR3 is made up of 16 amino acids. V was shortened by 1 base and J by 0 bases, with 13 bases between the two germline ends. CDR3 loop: CASSLSIGQNQETQYF. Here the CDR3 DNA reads TGTGCCAGCAGCTTGTCTATCGGACAAAACCAAGAGACCCAGTACTTC.

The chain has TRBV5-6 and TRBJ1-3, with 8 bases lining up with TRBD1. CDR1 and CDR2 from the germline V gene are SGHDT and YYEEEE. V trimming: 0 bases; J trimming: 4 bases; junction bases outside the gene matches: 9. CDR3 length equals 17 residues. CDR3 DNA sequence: TGTGCCAGCAGCTTGGGGGCAGGGGGCCGCCACGGAAACACCATATATTTT. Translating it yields CASSLGAGGRHGNTIYF.